These 31 T cell receptor beta chains came from one sample sequenced in a study of cytomegalovirus exposure and HLA in healthy donors (dated by TCRdb to the late 2010s). Libraries were made using the immunoSEQ multiplex PCR assay. For the multiplex PCR, a mixture combining 60 forward primers for TCR Vbeta segments and 13 reverse primers for TCR Jbeta segments was used. The table was pulled from immuneACCESS by TCRdb, which kept in-frame rearrangements only. Such tables lose some clones; where checked, under half of the loss comes from unresolved V genes, and the rest has no known cause. Within this sample are roughly 190,000 clones, with 77% of them counted one time only. 3.1% of the sample lies in the top ten. The material sequenced was PBMCs. These receptors all stem from a female donor in good health and CMV-seronegative.

The chain links TRBV30 to TRBJ1-5; a weak D match, TRBD1 (5 bases). This CDR3 spans 12 amino acids. V shed 5 bases and J shed 5 bases, with 10 bases lying between them. The germline gives CDR1 GTSNPN, CDR2 SVGIG (reference sequence). CDR3 loop: CAWSGGHQPQHF. The DNA for the CDR3 is TGTGCCTGGTCGGGGGGTCATCAGCCCCAGCATTTT.

The chain joins TRBV18 to TRBJ1-4; possible D gene TRBD1, 5 bases. This CDR3 contains 14 residues. CDR1 and CDR2 (germline): KGHSH, LQKENI. V was shortened by 6 bases and J by 5 bases, with 13 bases between the two germline ends. The CDR3 loop is CASSRAGPNEKLFF. The DNA of the CDR3 is TGTGCCAGCTCCCGGGCAGGGCCGAATGAAAAACTGTTTTTT.

This clone was detected once. The chain couples TRBV6-4 to TRBJ2-7, with 9 positions matching TRBD1. The germline V gene encodes CDR1 MRHNA and CDR2 SNTAGT. With V trimmed by 4 bases and J by 5 bases, 3 bases remained unmatched. CDR3 size: 13 residues. The CDR3 nucleotides are TGTGCCAGCAGTGGGGGACAGGGAAACGAGCAGTACTTC. Amino acid sequence: CASSGGQGNEQYF.

The chain is built from TRBV4-3 and TRBJ1-4; the match to TRBD1 covers 7 bases. This CDR3 spans 15 amino acids. The germline V gene encodes CDR1 LGHNA and CDR2 YSLEER. After removal of 1 base from V and 5 bases from J, the junction contained 4 bases not matched to a gene. The CDR3 DNA is TGCGCCAGCAGCCAAGGTACAGGGGAAAATGAAAAACTGTTTTTT. It is translated as CASSQGTGENEKLFF.

The rearrangement links TRBV29-1 to TRBJ2-3; 8 bases agree with TRBD2. With V trimmed by 7 bases and J by 5 bases, 8 bases remained unmatched. CDR3 size: 13 residues. Germline CDR1 is SQVTM and CDR2 is ANQGSEA. The CDR3 DNA reads as TGCAGCGAAGGGTCGGGGGGGAAAGATACGCAGTATTTT. Translated: CSEGSGGKDTQYF.

This chain connects TRBV28 to TRBJ2-3; D possibly corresponds to TRBD2 (5 bases). Per the germline V gene, CDR1 is MDHEN and CDR2 is SYDVKM. The V gene lost 2 bases and the J gene lost 6 bases, with 21 bases spanning the gap. This CDR3 region has 17 residues. CDR3 sequence (DNA): TGTGCCAGCAGTTTAGCGCGGGCCGTTTTCAAGGGCGATACGCAGTATTTT. Amino acids: CASSLARAVFKGDTQYF.

The genes are TRBV18 and TRBJ1-5; D is unclear. Germline V gene lookup returns CDR1 KGHSH and CDR2 LQKENI. This CDR3 is built from 15 residues. Trimming took off 1 base at V and 6 bases at J, with 13 bases between the two ends. CDR3: CASSPREREGQPQHF. The CDR3, as DNA: TGTGCCAGCTCACCACGGGAGAGGGAAGGTCAGCCCCAGCATTTT. Filled out from reference TRBV18 and TRBJ1-5, the complete variable domain reads NAGVMQNPRHLVRRRGQEARLRCSPMKGHSHVYWYRQLPEEGLKFMVYLQKENIIDESGMPKERFSAEFPKEGPSILRIQQVVRGDSAAYFCASSPREREGQPQHFGDGTRLSIL.

In nucleotides, the CDR3 is TGTGCCAGCAGTCGTGGGGGACTAAATGAGCAGTTCTTC. This translates into CASSRGGLNEQFF. The chain recombines TRBV6-5 with TRBJ2-1; 7 nucleotides line up with TRBD2. V shed 5 bases, J shed 7 bases, and the junction held 5 bases outside the gene matches. The V gene's germline CDR1 is MNHEY and CDR2 SVGAGI. This CDR3 contains 13 residues.

CDR3: CAISGPGQIPYGYTF. In nucleotides, the CDR3 is TGTGCCATCAGTGGCCCGGGACAAATTCCGTATGGCTACACCTTC. The gene calls are TRBV10-3 and TRBJ1-2, with D perhaps TRBD1 (6 bases). The CDR3 runs 15 residues. Deletions cut 4 bases from V and 5 bases from J, with 17 bases between. The germline gives CDR1 ENHRY, CDR2 SYGVKD.

The CDR3 region is CASFGGRTSYNSPLHF. The CDR3 bases are TGTGCCAGCTTCGGGGGGAGGACCTCCTATAATTCACCCCTCCACTTT. This chain connects TRBV2 to TRBJ1-6; D might be TRBD1 (5 bases). V shed 8 bases and J shed 0 bases, with 14 bases lying between them. CDR3 size: 16 residues. Germline values: CDR1 SNHLY, CDR2 FYNNEI.

The rearrangement uses TRBV28 and TRBJ1-5; 10 bases agree with TRBD1. This CDR3 spans 17 amino acids. J lost 0 bases, V lost 2 bases, and 4 bases had no gene match. Germline-derived CDR1 and CDR2 are MDHEN and SYDVKM. CDR3 coding DNA: TGTGCCAGCAGTTTAAGTGGGACAGGGGCTAGCAATCAGCCCCAGCATTTT. Translating it yields CASSLSGTGASNQPQHF.

The V gene is TRBV9, the J gene TRBJ1-2; a possible D gene is TRBD1 (5 bases). Trimming removed 0 bases from V and 2 bases from J, with 20 bases in between. The CDR3 has 18 amino acids. The germline gives CDR1 SGDLS, CDR2 YYNGEE. For the CDR3, the DNA is TGTGCCAGCAGCGTAGCTACAGGTTTTGACAGCCGGAACTATGGCTACACCTTC. Amino acid sequence: CASSVATGFDSRNYGYTF.

As DNA, the CDR3 is TGTGCCACCAGCAGAGCAGGGGGCGGACTAGGACGGGAATACGAGCAGTACTTC. Its translation: CATSRAGGGLGREYEQYF. The rearrangement links TRBV15 to TRBJ2-7; possible D gene TRBD1, 8 bases. V was shortened by 1 base and J by 4 bases, with 23 bases between the two germline ends. There are 18 residues in the CDR3. CDR1 and CDR2 from the germline V gene are LNHNV and YYDKDF (reference sequence).

This clone has a handful of counts. For the CDR3, the DNA is TGTGCCAGCAGTTTTTGGGGGGAGTCCTACGAGCAGTACTTC. Translated: CASSFWGESYEQYF. The chain recombines TRBV28 with TRBJ2-7, with TRBD2 as a possible D gene (6 bases). CDR1 and CDR2 from the germline V gene are MDHEN and SYDVKM. Trimming took 3 bases from V and 1 from J, leaving 10 bases between them. CDR3 length: 14 amino acids.

This clone was observed a single time. This sequence joins TRBV6-5 and TRBJ1-1, with D possibly being TRBD1 (5 bases). This CDR3 region has 15 residues. V lost 5 bases and J 0 bases, leaving 13 bases between the germline ends. Germline-derived CDR1 and CDR2 are MNHEY and SVGAGI. CDR3 nucleotides: TGTGCCAGCAGTCTTACGACAGACATGAACACTGAAGCTTTCTTT. Translation gives CASSLTTDMNTEAFF.

This chain joins TRBV7-9 and TRBJ1-1, with D possibly matching TRBD1 (6 bases). The V gene's germline CDR1 is SEHNR and CDR2 FQNEAQ (reference sequence). V lost 9 bases, J lost 7 bases, and 21 bases lay in between. The CDR3 extends over 14 amino acids. DNA for the CDR3: TGTGCCAGTTTACTTGGGACATCTAGGGATGAAGCTTTCTTT. It codes for CASLLGTSRDEAFF.

This sequence joins TRBV30 and TRBJ1-5; TRBD1 matches at 7 bases. CDR3 length equals 17 residues. The germline V gene has CDR1 GTSNPN and CDR2 SVGIG (reference sequence). J gave up 4 bases and V 0 bases, and 12 bases lay outside the gene matches. CDR3 sequence (DNA): TGTGCCTGGAGTGTCGGGGCTTTCACCAGGGGGAATCAGCCCCAGCATTTT. Its protein is CAWSVGAFTRGNQPQHF.

This chain uses TRBV20-1 with TRBJ1-2, with D unclear. V lost 2 bases and J lost 8, with 9 bases in between. The CDR3 runs 11 residues. The V gene's germline CDR1 is DFQATT and CDR2 SNEGSKA (reference sequence). CDR3 DNA: TGCAGTGCTAGAAACGTGGGCGGCTACACCTTC. Translated, it gives CSARNVGGYTF.

The chain has TRBV4-1 and TRBJ2-1; 8 bases agree with TRBD2. The V segment lost 7 bases and the J segment 5 bases; nucleotides outside the gene matches: 13. The CDR3 is 16 residues long. Germline V CDR1 and CDR2: MGHRA, YSYEKL. In DNA, the CDR3 is TGCGCCAGCACCCCCCCCCTCGGGAGGGCCCACAATGAGCAGTTCTTC. This translates into CASTPPLGRAHNEQFF.

The chain carries TRBV5-5 and TRBJ1-5; 9 bases fit TRBD1. CDR1 is SGHKS and CDR2 is YYEKEE in the germline V gene (reference sequence). The CDR3 is made up of 16 amino acids. The V segment lost 4 bases and the J segment 3 bases; nucleotides outside the gene matches: 8. The chain's CDR3 is CASSLTTGGFNQPQHF. CDR3 coding DNA: TGTGCCAGCAGCCTCACAACAGGGGGCTTCAATCAGCCCCAGCATTTT. Full variable domain (remainder filled in from reference TRBV5-5 and TRBJ1-5): DAGVTQSPTHLIKTRGQQVTLRCSPISGHKSVSWYQQVLGQGPQFIFQYYEKEERGRGNFPDRFSARQFPNYSSELNVNALLLGDSALYLCASSLTTGGFNQPQHFGDGTRLSIL.

The chain combines TRBV2 with TRBJ2-7, with 8 nucleotides matching TRBD1. This CDR3 is built from 15 residues. CDR1 SNHLY and CDR2 FYNNEI come from the germline V gene. Trimming at V came to 4 bases and at J to 6 bases, leaving 11 bases not matched to a gene. CDR3 loop: CASSALGQEFTEQYF. CDR3 coding DNA: TGTGCCAGCAGTGCGTTGGGACAGGAGTTTACCGAGCAGTACTTC. The entire variable domain, with the rest obtained from reference TRBV2 and TRBJ2-7, is as follows: EPEVTQTPSHQVTQMGQEVILRCVPISNHLYFYWYRQILGQKVEFLVSFYNNEISEKSEIFDDQFSVERPDGSNFTLKIRSTKLEDSAMYFCASSALGQEFTEQYFGPGTRLTVT.

V usage is TRBV19 and J usage is TRBJ2-1; 7 bases are shared with TRBD2. Germline V gene data show CDR1 as LNHDA and CDR2 as SQIVND (reference sequence). This CDR3 contains 13 residues. V lost 9 bases and J lost 3; bases outside the gene matches: 5. CDR3 DNA sequence: TGTGCCAGGATTTGCGGGAGCTACAATGAGCAGTTCTTC. Translation gives CARICGSYNEQFF. Full variable domain (remainder filled in from reference TRBV19 and TRBJ2-1): DGGITQSPKYLFRKEGQNVTLSCEQNLNHDAMYWYRQDPGQGLRLIYYSQIVNDFQKGDIAEGYSVSREKKESFPLTVTSAQKNPTAFYLCARICGSYNEQFFGPGTRLTVL.

This chain connects TRBV19 to TRBJ1-4; the D gene is possibly TRBD1 (6 bases). V was pared by 7 bases and J by 8 bases, with 17 bases between. There are 14 residues in the CDR3. Germline values: CDR1 LNHDA, CDR2 SQIVND (reference sequence). DNA for the CDR3: TGTGCCAGTACCTCGGACAGCAGACTGGAAAAACTGTTTTTT. Residues: CASTSDSRLEKLFF.

The rearrangement joins TRBV7-9 to TRBJ2-2; 11 bases match TRBD1. J was trimmed by 4 bases and V by 3 bases; bases with no gene match: 1. This CDR3 comprises 15 residues. Germline V gene lookup returns CDR1 SEHNR and CDR2 FQNEAQ (reference sequence). CDR3: CASSLGQGVTGELFF. The DNA for the CDR3 is TGTGCCAGCAGCTTGGGACAGGGGGTCACCGGGGAGCTGTTTTTT.

The chain links TRBV5-5 to TRBJ1-5; no reliable D call. CDR3 length equals 11 residues. Trimming cost V 4 bases and J 12 bases, with 11 bases left between them. Germline loops: CDR1 SGHKS, CDR2 YYEKEE (reference sequence). Here the CDR3 DNA reads TGTGCCAGCAGCGACTTTGAACACCAGCATTTT. It specifies CASSDFEHQHF. Variable domain in full (rest from reference TRBV5-5 and TRBJ1-5): DAGVTQSPTHLIKTRGQQVTLRCSPISGHKSVSWYQQVLGQGPQFIFQYYEKEERGRGNFPDRFSARQFPNYSSELNVNALLLGDSALYLCASSDFEHQHFGDGTRLSIL.

This clone was found a few times. The chain links TRBV5-4 to TRBJ1-5; D remains unclear. This CDR3 region has 13 residues. V gave up 0 bases and J gave up 9 bases, with 10 bases separating them. Germline CDR1 SGHNT, CDR2 YYREEE (reference sequence). The CDR3 nucleotides read TGTGCCAGCAGCTTGGGGACGGGAGGGCCCCAGCATTTT. Translating it yields CASSLGTGGPQHF.

This sequence joins TRBV7-2 and TRBJ2-2; 7 bases line up with TRBD2. This CDR3 contains 13 residues. Per the germline V gene, CDR1 is SGHTA and CDR2 is FQGNSA. With 6 bases clipped from V and 13 bases from J, the junction kept 11 bases outside the gene matches. CDR3 sequence (DNA): TGTGCCAGCAGGTCCCTTACCTCGGGAGGGCTGTTTTTT. Its protein product is CASRSLTSGGLFF.

This clone was detected a few times. The CDR3 reads CASSPLRQGKPYEQYF. As DNA, the CDR3 is TGTGCCAGCAGTCCCCTCAGACAGGGGAAGCCGTACGAGCAGTACTTC. The chain links TRBV28 to TRBJ2-7; 8 nucleotides match TRBD1. This CDR3 spans 16 amino acids. V lost 5 bases to trimming and J lost 4 bases; unmatched junction nucleotides: 13. Germline loops: CDR1 MDHEN, CDR2 SYDVKM.

The rearrangement uses TRBV5-6 and TRBJ2-3; no definite D call. With 0 bases removed from V and 2 bases from J, the gap between germline ends came to 10 bases. This CDR3 is built from 15 residues. The germline V gene encodes CDR1 SGHDT and CDR2 YYEEEE. CDR3 protein: CASSLESLYTDTQYF. The CDR3 DNA reads TGTGCCAGCAGCTTGGAGAGTCTGTACACAGATACGCAGTATTTT.

This clone was recorded a few times. This chain joins TRBV5-1 and TRBJ2-3, with 12 bases matching TRBD2. Trimming took 1 base from V and 6 from J; bases not matched to a gene: 9. In germline, CDR1 is SGHRS, CDR2 YFSETQ. This CDR3 contains 17 residues. The CDR3 is CASSLPIGLAGLDTQYF. The CDR3 DNA reads as TGCGCCAGCAGCTTGCCTATCGGACTAGCGGGACTGGATACGCAGTATTTT.

This clone has a handful of counts. At the DNA level, this CDR3 is encoded by other sequences in the same sample as well. This chain joins TRBV5-6 and TRBJ1-1; 10 positions match TRBD1. V shed 4 bases, J shed 2 bases, and the junction held 5 bases outside the gene matches. In germline, CDR1 is SGHDT, CDR2 YYEEEE. The CDR3 sequence is 15 residues long. The CDR3 protein is CASSAGTGANTEAFF. The CDR3 bases are TGTGCCAGCAGCGCGGGGACAGGGGCCAACACTGAAGCTTTCTTT. Looking up the rest from reference TRBV5-6 and TRBJ1-1 gives the full variable domain: DAGVTQSPTHLIKTRGQQVTLRCSPKSGHDTVSWYQQALGQGPQFIFQYYEEEERQRGNFPDRFSGHQFPNYSSELNVNALLLGDSALYLCASSAGTGANTEAFFGQGTRLTVV.